This T cell receptor (beta chain) stems from a study of CD8 T cells in Susac syndrome. RNA was extracted with the RNeasy kit, and a quantity of roughly 0.5 to 1 ug was reverse transcribed using random hexamers. TCRdb ran MiXCR on the immunoSEQ multiplex PCR reads and lists one entry per CDR3 protein. The data show tens of thousands of distinct CDR3 sequences, with approximately 95% seen just once and approximately 0.48% held by the top ten. This CDR3 comprises 15 residues. Germline lookup yields CDR1 SEHNR and CDR2 FQNEAQ (reference sequence). The V gene lost 5 bases and the J gene lost 4 bases, with 12 bases spanning the gap. CD8+ and CD4+ blood T cells underwent TCR beta sequencing. Under recently defined diagnostic criteria, the patients with Susac syndrome qualified as having definite or probable disease.

The TCR sequence derives from a human donor with Susac syndrome. The rearrangement joins TRBV7-9 to TRBJ2-6; a weak D match, TRBD1 (6 bases). Sequenced sample: CD8+ T cells from PBMCs. This CDR3 is CASSVTGSGANVLTF. In DNA, the CDR3 is TGTGCCAGCAGCGTGACAGGTTCAGGGGCCAACGTCCTGACTTTC. The full variable domain, in which reference TRBV7-9 and TRBJ2-6 provide the parts outside the CDR3, is DTGVSQNPRHKITKRGQNVTFRCDPISEHNRLYWYRQTLGQGPEFLTYFQNEAQLEKSRLLSDRFSAERPKGSFSTLEIQRTEQGDSAMYLCASSVTGSGANVLTFGAGSRLTVL.